These T cell receptor beta chains were read from a single sample in a study of T-cell reconstitution after alpha-beta-depleted transplantation in children. TCRdb itself ran the PCR reads through MiXCR, one entry per CDR3 protein. This repertoire shows roughly 670,000 distinct CDR3 sequences, about an eighth found once; its top ten account for around 0.79%. The sample here was PBMCs, taken before TCRalphabeta/CD19-depleted stem cell transplant. The receptor set was obtained from a girl aged 2 to 10 with congenital amegakaryocytic thrombocytopenia, due to receive a stem cell transplant. Each CDR3 is given with its conserved first and last residue. A D gene is named only where the DNA matches it firmly. Size is stated for part of the rows, as once, few or many counts, or as a class when the clone is expanded.

j_call,v_call,d_call,clone_size,cdr3_aa,cdr3_nt
TRBJ2-6,TRBV7-9,.,few,CASSPQGSANVLTF,TGTGCCAGCAGCCCACAGGGATCGGCCAACGTCCTGACTTTC
TRBJ2-2,TRBV28,TRBD1,.,CASSPDPRGPGELFF,TGTGCCAGCAGCCCGGACCCCAGGGGGCCCGGGGAGCTGTTTTTT
TRBJ1-1,TRBV15,.,many,CATSSSRVGTEAFF,TGTGCCACCAGCAGTTCCAGGGTTGGTACTGAAGCTTTCTTT
TRBJ2-7,TRBV4-1,.,few,CASSQDARGRPYEQYF,TGCGCCAGCAGCCAAGACGCTCGCGGGCGACCCTACGAGCAGTACTTC
TRBJ2-5,TRBV10-3,TRBD2,.,CAVNQNPKAGGDQETQYF,TGTGCCGTGAACCAAAACCCGAAAGCGGGAGGGGACCAAGAGACCCAGTACTTC
TRBJ2-3,TRBV5-1,.,many,CASSSRSDTQYF,TGCGCCAGCAGCTCCCGATCAGATACGCAGTATTTT
TRBJ2-1,TRBV12-5,TRBD2,few,CASGPYPGAGVSYNEQFF,TGTGCTAGTGGTCCTTACCCCGGAGCGGGGGTTTCCTACAATGAGCAGTTCTTC
TRBJ2-7,TRBV5-6,.,few,CASSSLSDAYEQYF,TGTGCCAGCAGCTCCCTAAGTGACGCCTACGAGCAGTACTTC
TRBJ2-3,TRBV24-1,TRBD1,many,CATSSGQHTDTQYF,TGTGCCACCAGTTCGGGACAGCACACAGATACGCAGTATTTT
TRBJ1-1,TRBV27,.,many,CASSLSGTWNTEAFF,TGTGCCAGCAGTTTATCCGGGACGTGGAACACTGAAGCTTTCTTT
TRBJ2-1,TRBV20-1,.,few,CSATRYVGYRSYNEQFF,TGCAGTGCCACTCGTTATGTAGGGTACCGCTCCTACAATGAGCAGTTCTTC
TRBJ1-1,TRBV20-1,.,many,CSARDQRVFEAFF,TGCAGTGCTAGAGATCAGAGAGTGTTTGAAGCTTTCTTT
TRBJ2-7,TRBV19,.,many,CASSSRHTVTYEQYF,TGTGCCAGTAGTAGCCGACATACAGTAACCTACGAGCAGTACTTC
TRBJ2-7,TRBV7-2,TRBD1,few,CASSLGGGLTYEQYF,TGTGCCAGCAGCTTAGGAGGGGGCCTGACCTACGAGCAGTACTTC
TRBJ2-1,TRBV21-1,.,few,CARTSGSGNEQFF,TGTGCCAGGACTAGCGGGAGTGGCAATGAGCAGTTCTTC
TRBJ1-2,TRBV29-1,.,many,CSVPHREGGYTF,TGCAGCGTCCCCCACAGGGAGGGGGGCTACACCTTC
TRBJ1-1,TRBV20-1,.,few,CSAVLPANTEAFF,TGCAGTGCTGTACTTCCCGCGAACACTGAAGCTTTCTTT
TRBJ1-2,TRBV10-3,.,many,CAISGERGYTF,TGTGCCATCAGTGGTGAAAGGGGCTACACCTTC
TRBJ2-7,TRBV30,TRBD1,many,CAWSTGQGDEQYF,TGTGCCTGGAGTACCGGACAGGGGGACGAGCAGTACTTC
TRBJ2-3,TRBV29-1,TRBD2,.,CSVQTSGTDAQYF,TGCAGCGTTCAAACTAGCGGCACAGATGCGCAGTATTTT
TRBJ2-1,TRBV4-1,.,few,CASSQGRVLPTYRKNNEQFF,TGCGCCAGCAGCCAAGGGAGGGTCCTCCCAACATACCGTAAGAACAATGAGCAGTTCTTC
TRBJ2-2,TRBV12-3/TRBV12-4,TRBD2,many,CASSYREAGELFF,TGTGCCAGCAGTTACCGGGAGGCCGGGGAGCTGTTTTTT
TRBJ2-2,TRBV7-9,.,many,CASGFKTGELFF,TGTGCCAGCGGCTTTAAGACCGGGGAGCTGTTTTTT
TRBJ1-2,TRBV5-4,.,.,CASRDSLANYGYTF,TGTGCCAGCAGGGACAGCTTAGCTAACTATGGCTACACCTTC
TRBJ2-5,TRBV20-1,.,.,CSARDGGRETQYF,TGCAGTGCTAGAGATGGGGGTCGGGAGACCCAGTACTTC
TRBJ2-1,TRBV7-9,.,many,CASSIIAHHRNNEQFF,TGTGCCAGCAGCATTATAGCCCATCACAGGAACAATGAGCAGTTCTTC
TRBJ1-6,TRBV7-2,.,many,CASSLGGGSPLHF,TGTGCCAGCAGCTTAGGGGGAGGATCACCCCTCCACTTT
TRBJ2-7,TRBV6-1,.,many,CASSVRAYEQYF,TGTGCCAGCAGCGTCAGGGCCTACGAGCAGTACTTC
TRBJ2-6,TRBV20-1,.,many,CSASSSGANVLTF,TGCAGTGCTAGTTCCTCTGGGGCCAACGTCCTGACTTTC
TRBJ2-3,TRBV20-1,TRBD2,many,CSAREFLLRLAGSADTQYF,TGCAGTGCTAGAGAGTTCCTACTTAGACTAGCGGGAAGTGCAGATACGCAGTATTTT
TRBJ2-1,TRBV2,.,many,CASSEIGRSSYNEQFF,TGTGCCAGCAGTGAAATTGGCCGGAGCTCCTACAATGAGCAGTTCTTC
TRBJ1-2,TRBV12-5,.,few,CASGLMAGYGYTF,TGTGCTAGTGGTTTGATGGCAGGCTATGGCTACACCTTC
TRBJ2-7,TRBV20-1,.,many,CSARMGPISYEQYF,TGCAGTGCTAGGATGGGACCGATCTCCTACGAGCAGTACTTC
TRBJ2-5,TRBV10-3,.,many,CAISEGGKETQYF,TGTGCCATCAGTGAAGGGGGGAAAGAGACCCAGTACTTC
TRBJ2-7,TRBV5-1,TRBD2,.,CASSLGTSGSDEQYF,TGCGCCAGCAGTCTAGGGACTAGCGGGAGTGACGAGCAGTACTTC
TRBJ2-7,TRBV10-3,TRBD1,many,CAIGTGSYEQYF,TGTGCCATAGGGACAGGGTCCTACGAGCAGTACTTC
TRBJ2-5,TRBV12-3/TRBV12-4,.,once,CAISLARETLYF,TGTGCCATCAGTTTAGCCCGGGAGACCCTGTACTTC
TRBJ2-1,TRBV2,TRBD2,.,CASGQSSSGDSYNEQFF,TGTGCCAGCGGGCAGAGTTCCAGCGGGGATTCCTACAATGAGCAGTTCTTC
TRBJ2-3,TRBV7-8,TRBD2,.,CASSLIPRLAGYTDTQYF,TGTGCCAGCAGCTTAATCCCCCGGCTAGCGGGCTACACAGATACGCAGTATTTT
TRBJ2-7,TRBV20-1,.,few,CSASADKGEWEQYF,TGCAGTGCTAGTGCCGACAAGGGGGAATGGGAGCAGTACTTC
TRBJ2-1,TRBV29-1,TRBD2,many,CSVAREALSNEQFF,TGCAGCGTTGCGCGGGAGGCCTTATCCAATGAGCAGTTCTTC
TRBJ1-2,TRBV7-2,.,few,CARNSITHYGYTF,TGTGCCAGAAACAGCATCACTCACTATGGCTACACCTTC
TRBJ2-1,TRBV21-1,.,.,CASSTLAGRSSYNEQFF,TGTGCCAGCAGCACTCTAGCGGGACGAAGCTCCTACAATGAGCAGTTCTTC
TRBJ2-3,TRBV5-1,.,.,CASSPKTRTDTQYF,TGCGCCAGCAGCCCAAAGACTAGAACAGATACGCAGTATTTT
TRBJ2-1,TRBV20-1,TRBD2,many,CSARDGGGRVSYNEQFF,TGCAGTGCTAGAGATGGTGGCGGGAGGGTCTCCTACAATGAGCAGTTCTTC
TRBJ1-5,TRBV12-3/TRBV12-4,.,many,CATSEGGVNQPQHF,TGTGCCACCAGCGAGGGCGGAGTGAATCAGCCCCAGCATTTT
TRBJ1-1,TRBV7-6,.,once,CASSPTAEGQAFF,TGTGCCAGCAGCCCTACAGCTGAGGGTCAAGCTTTCTTT
TRBJ2-5,TRBV5-1,.,few,CASSSADGQETQYF,TGCGCCAGCAGCTCGGCGGACGGACAAGAGACCCAGTACTTC
TRBJ2-2,TRBV6-4,.,many,CASSLSIAGELFF,TGTGCCAGCAGTCTTAGTATCGCCGGGGAGCTGTTTTTT
TRBJ2-7,TRBV11-2,.,many,CASSFNLNEQYF,TGTGCCAGCAGCTTTAATCTTAACGAGCAGTACTTC
TRBJ2-5,TRBV9,.,few,CASSVDGPSGQETQYF,TGTGCCAGCAGCGTAGATGGTCCCTCGGGACAAGAGACCCAGTACTTC